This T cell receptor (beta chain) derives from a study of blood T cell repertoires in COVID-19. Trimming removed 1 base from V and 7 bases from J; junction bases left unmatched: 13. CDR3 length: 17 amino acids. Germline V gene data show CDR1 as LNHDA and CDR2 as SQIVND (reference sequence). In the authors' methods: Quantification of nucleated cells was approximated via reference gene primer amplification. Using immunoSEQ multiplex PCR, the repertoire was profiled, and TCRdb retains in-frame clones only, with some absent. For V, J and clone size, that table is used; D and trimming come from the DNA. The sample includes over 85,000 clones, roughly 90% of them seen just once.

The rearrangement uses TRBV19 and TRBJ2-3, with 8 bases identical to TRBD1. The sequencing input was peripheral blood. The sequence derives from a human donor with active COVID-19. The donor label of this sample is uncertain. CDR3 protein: CASSIAHEQGAQNTQYF. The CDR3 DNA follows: TGTGCCAGTAGTATAGCCCACGAGCAGGGGGCACAGAATACGCAGTATTTT.